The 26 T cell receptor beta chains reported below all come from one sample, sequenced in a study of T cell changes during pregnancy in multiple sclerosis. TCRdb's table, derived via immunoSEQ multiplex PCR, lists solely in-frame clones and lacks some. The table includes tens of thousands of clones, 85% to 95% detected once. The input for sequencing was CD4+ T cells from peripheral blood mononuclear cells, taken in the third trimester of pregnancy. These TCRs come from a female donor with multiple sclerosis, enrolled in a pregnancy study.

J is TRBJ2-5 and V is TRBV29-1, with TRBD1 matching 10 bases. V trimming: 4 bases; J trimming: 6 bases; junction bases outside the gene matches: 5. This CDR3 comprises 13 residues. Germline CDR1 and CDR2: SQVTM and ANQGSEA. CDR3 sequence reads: CSVGWTGGKTQYF. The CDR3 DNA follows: TGCAGCGTTGGGTGGACAGGGGGAAAGACCCAGTACTTC. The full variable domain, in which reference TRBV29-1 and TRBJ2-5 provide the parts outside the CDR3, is SAVISQKPSRDICQRGTSLTIQCQVDSQVTMMFWYRQQPGQSLTLIATANQGSEATYESGFVIDKFPISRPNLTFSTLTVSNMSPEDSSIYLCSVGWTGGKTQYFGPGTRLLVL.

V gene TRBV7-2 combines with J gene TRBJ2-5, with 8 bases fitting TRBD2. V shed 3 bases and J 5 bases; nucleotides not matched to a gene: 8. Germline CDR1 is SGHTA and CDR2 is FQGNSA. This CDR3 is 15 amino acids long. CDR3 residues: CASSFQAGAFETQYF. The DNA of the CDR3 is TGTGCCAGCAGCTTTCAAGCGGGAGCTTTTGAGACCCAGTACTTC.

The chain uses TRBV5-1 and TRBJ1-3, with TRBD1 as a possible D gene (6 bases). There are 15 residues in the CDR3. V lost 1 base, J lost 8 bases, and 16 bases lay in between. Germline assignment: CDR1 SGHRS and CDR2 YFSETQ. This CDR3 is CASSLQAAPGDTIYF. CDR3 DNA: TGCGCCAGCAGCTTGCAGGCAGCTCCAGGGGACACCATATATTTT.

CDR3 sequence: CASSQMQEMGYGYTF. The CDR3 nucleotides read TGTGCCAGCAGCCAAATGCAGGAAATGGGTTATGGCTACACCTTC. This chain connects TRBV14 to TRBJ1-2; no firm D call. Trimming cost V 2 bases and J 5 bases, with 15 bases left between them. This CDR3 comprises 15 residues. Germline V gives CDR1 SGHDN, CDR2 FVKESK. The full variable domain, with the rest looked up from reference TRBV14 and TRBJ1-2, is EAGVTQFPSHSVIEKGQTVTLRCDPISGHDNLYWYRRVMGKEIKFLLHFVKESKQDESGMPNNRFLAERTGGTYSTLKVQPAELEDSGVYFCASSQMQEMGYGYTFGSGTRLTVV.

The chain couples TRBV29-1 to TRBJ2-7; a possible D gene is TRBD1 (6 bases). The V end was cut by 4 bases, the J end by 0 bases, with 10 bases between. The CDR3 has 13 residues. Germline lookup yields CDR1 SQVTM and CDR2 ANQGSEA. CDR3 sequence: CSVAGVGSYEQYF. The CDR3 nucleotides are TGCAGCGTTGCAGGGGTCGGCTCCTACGAGCAGTACTTC.

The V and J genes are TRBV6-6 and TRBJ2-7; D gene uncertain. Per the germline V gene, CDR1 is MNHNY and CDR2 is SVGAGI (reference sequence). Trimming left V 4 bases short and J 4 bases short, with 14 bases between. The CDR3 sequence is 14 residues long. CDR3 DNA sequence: TGTGCCAGCAGTTTGGCGACACTCAAATACGAGCAGTACTTC. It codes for CASSLATLKYEQYF.

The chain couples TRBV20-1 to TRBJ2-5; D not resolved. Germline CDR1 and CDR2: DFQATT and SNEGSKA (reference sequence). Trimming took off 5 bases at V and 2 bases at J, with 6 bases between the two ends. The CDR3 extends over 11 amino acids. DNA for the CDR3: TGCAGTGCTGAGAATCAAGAGACCCAGTACTTC. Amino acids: CSAENQETQYF.

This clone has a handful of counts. This chain's CDR3 is CASSRESRPHTGELFF. In DNA form, the CDR3 reads TGCGCCAGCAGCCGAGAGTCGAGGCCCCACACCGGGGAGCTGTTTTTT. The rearrangement joins TRBV5-1 to TRBJ2-2; no clear D. Germline V gives CDR1 SGHRS, CDR2 YFSETQ. The germline V and J ends were trimmed by 4 bases and 3 bases, with 16 bases remaining between them. There are 16 residues in the CDR3.

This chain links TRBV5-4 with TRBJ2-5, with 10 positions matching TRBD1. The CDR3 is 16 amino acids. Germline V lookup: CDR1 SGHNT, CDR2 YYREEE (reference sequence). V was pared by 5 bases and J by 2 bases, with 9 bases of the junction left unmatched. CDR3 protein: CASRGQGPAQQETQYF. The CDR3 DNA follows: TGTGCCAGCAGGGGACAGGGGCCCGCCCAACAAGAGACCCAGTACTTC.

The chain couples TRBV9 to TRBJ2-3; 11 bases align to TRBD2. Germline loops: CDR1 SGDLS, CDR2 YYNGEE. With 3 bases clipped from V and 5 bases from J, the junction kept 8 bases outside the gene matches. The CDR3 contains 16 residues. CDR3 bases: TGTGCCAGCAGCGCGAGAATAGCGGGAGGGGGAGATACGCAGTATTTT. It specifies CASSARIAGGGDTQYF.

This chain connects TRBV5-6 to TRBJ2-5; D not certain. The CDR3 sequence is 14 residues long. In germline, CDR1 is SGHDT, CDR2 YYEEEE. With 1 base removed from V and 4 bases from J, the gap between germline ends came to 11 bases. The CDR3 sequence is CASSLFVSSETQYF. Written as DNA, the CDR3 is TGTGCCAGCAGCTTGTTCGTGAGTTCAGAGACCCAGTACTTC.

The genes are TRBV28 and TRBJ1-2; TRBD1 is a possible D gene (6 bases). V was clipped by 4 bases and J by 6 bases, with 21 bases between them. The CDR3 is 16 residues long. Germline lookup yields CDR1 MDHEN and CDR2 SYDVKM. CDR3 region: CASSSWGQGLLNGYTF. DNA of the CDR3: TGTGCCAGCAGTTCGTGGGGGCAGGGGCTCCTAAATGGCTACACCTTC.

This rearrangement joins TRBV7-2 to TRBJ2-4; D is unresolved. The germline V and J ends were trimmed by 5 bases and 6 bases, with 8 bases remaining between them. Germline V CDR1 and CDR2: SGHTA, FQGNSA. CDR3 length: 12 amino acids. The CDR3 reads CASSPIINIQYF. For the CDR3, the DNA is TGTGCCAGCAGCCCTATCATAAACATTCAGTACTTC.

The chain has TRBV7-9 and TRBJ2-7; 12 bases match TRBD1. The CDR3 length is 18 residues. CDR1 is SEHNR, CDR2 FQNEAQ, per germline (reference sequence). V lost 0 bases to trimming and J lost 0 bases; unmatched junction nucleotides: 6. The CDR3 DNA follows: TGTGCCAGCAGCTTAGCGGGGGGGACAGGGGGCGGCTCCTACGAGCAGTACTTC. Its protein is CASSLAGGTGGGSYEQYF.

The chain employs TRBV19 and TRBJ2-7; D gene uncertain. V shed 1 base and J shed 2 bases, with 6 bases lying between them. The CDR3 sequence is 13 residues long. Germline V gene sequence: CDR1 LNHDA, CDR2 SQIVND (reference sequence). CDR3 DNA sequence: TGTGCCAGTAGTATAGGTCGTACCTACGAGCAGTACTTC. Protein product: CASSIGRTYEQYF.

The CDR3, as DNA: TGTGCCAGCAGCTTGACTAGCGGGAGTTGGGAGACCCAGTACTTC. It encodes CASSLTSGSWETQYF. The chain links TRBV7-2 to TRBJ2-5, with TRBD2 identical over 12 bases. The germline CDR1 and CDR2 sequences are SGHTA and FQGNSA. V shed 3 bases and J 5 bases; nucleotides not matched to a gene: 4. The CDR3 has 15 residues.

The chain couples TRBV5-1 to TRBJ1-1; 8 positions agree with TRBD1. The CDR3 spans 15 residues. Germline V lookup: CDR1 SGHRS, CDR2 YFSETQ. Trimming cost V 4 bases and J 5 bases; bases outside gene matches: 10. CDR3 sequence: CASSPTGARGTEAFF. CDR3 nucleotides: TGCGCCAGCAGCCCGACAGGGGCTAGGGGAACTGAAGCTTTCTTT.

In nucleotides, the CDR3 is TGTGCCAGCAGCTTAGGGGACAGAAACTATGGCTACACCTTC. Amino acids: CASSLGDRNYGYTF. V usage is TRBV7-9 and J usage is TRBJ1-2; 7 bases agree with TRBD1. The germline CDR1 and CDR2 sequences are SEHNR and FQNEAQ (reference sequence). V lost 1 base and J lost 2; bases outside the gene matches: 1. This CDR3 has 14 residues.

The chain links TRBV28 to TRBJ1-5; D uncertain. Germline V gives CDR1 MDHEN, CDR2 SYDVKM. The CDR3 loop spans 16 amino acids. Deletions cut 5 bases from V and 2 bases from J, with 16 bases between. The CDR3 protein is CASSPERGIGNQPQHF. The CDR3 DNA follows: TGTGCCAGCAGTCCCGAGAGAGGGATTGGCAATCAGCCCCAGCATTTT.

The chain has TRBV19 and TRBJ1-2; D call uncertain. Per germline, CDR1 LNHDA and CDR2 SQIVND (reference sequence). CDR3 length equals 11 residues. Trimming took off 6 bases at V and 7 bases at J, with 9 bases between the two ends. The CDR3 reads CASRRDSGYTF. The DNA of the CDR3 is TGTGCCAGTAGGAGGGATTCTGGCTACACCTTC.

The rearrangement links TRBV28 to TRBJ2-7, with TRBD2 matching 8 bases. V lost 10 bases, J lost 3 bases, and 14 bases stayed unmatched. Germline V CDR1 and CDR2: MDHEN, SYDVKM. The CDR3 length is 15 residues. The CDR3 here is CATLPGGTTNYEQYF. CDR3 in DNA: TGTGCCACCCTTCCGGGGGGGACAACGAACTACGAGCAGTACTTC.

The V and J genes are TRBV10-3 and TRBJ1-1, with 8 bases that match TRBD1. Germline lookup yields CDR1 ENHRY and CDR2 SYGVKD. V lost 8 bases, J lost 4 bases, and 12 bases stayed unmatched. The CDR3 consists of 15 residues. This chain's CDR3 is CAISPFGQGSTEAFF. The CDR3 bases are TGTGCCATCTCCCCTTTCGGACAGGGAAGCACTGAAGCTTTCTTT.

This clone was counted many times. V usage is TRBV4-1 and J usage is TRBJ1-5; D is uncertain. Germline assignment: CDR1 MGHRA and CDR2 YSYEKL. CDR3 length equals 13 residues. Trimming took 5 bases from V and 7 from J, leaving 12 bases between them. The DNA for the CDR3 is TGCGCCAGCAGCAGCCTTCCGGGGCAGCCCCAGCATTTT. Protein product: CASSSLPGQPQHF.

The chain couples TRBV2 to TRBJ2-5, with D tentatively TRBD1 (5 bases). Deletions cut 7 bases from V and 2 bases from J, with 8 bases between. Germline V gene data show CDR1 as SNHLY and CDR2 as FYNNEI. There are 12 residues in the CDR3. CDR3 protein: CASTRDQETQYF. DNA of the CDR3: TGTGCCAGCACCAGGGATCAAGAGACCCAGTACTTC. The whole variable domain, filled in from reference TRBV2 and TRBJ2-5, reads EPEVTQTPSHQVTQMGQEVILRCVPISNHLYFYWYRQILGQKVEFLVSFYNNEISEKSEIFDDQFSVERPDGSNFTLKIRSTKLEDSAMYFCASTRDQETQYFGPGTRLLVL.

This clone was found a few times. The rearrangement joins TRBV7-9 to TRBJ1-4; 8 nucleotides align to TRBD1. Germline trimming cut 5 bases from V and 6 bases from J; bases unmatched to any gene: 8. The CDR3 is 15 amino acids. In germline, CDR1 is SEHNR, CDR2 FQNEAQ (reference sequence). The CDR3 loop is CASSPFTGQDEKLFF. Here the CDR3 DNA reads TGTGCCAGCAGCCCCTTTACGGGACAGGATGAAAAACTGTTTTTT.

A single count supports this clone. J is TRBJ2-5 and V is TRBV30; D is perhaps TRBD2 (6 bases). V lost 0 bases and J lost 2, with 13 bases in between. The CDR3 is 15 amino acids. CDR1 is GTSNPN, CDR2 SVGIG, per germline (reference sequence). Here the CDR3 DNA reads TGTGCCTGGAGTGTAACGGCTAGCGCTCAAGAGACCCAGTACTTC. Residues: CAWSVTASAQETQYF.